The TCR beta chain under discussion was sequenced for a study of blood T cell repertoires in COVID-19. At the level of the study: Samples representing acute and convalescent COVID-19 were sourced from the United States, Italy and Spain.

Germline assignment: CDR1 SGHRS and CDR2 YFSETQ. Trimming at V came to 4 bases and at J to 3 bases, leaving 13 bases not matched to a gene. This CDR3 has 17 amino acids. Generated by immunoSEQ multiplex PCR, the TCRdb table keeps only in-frame clones and is missing some. The sample contains over 200,000 clones, around 84% of which appear only once. This sequence originates from a man at least 80 years old with acute or convalescent COVID-19. The specimen was peripheral blood. The chain combines TRBV5-1 with TRBJ2-1; 7 nucleotides agree with TRBD2. Written as DNA, the CDR3 is TGCGCCAGCAGCCCGGGAGGAGGGGAACGACTCTACAATGAGCAGTTCTTC. Translated, it gives CASSPGGGERLYNEQFF.